One sample yielded the 32 T cell receptor beta chains listed below, sequenced in a study of cytomegalovirus exposure and HLA in healthy donors. The assay was immunoSEQ multiplex PCR, and TCRdb's table has in-frame clones only and misses some. There are around 180,000 clones in the sample; more than 75% occur only once, and roughly 1.5% lies in the top ten. Sequencing input: PBMCs. Every receptor here comes from a woman younger than 35 in good health and CMV-seronegative.

The gene calls are TRBV11-1 and TRBJ2-7; 12 bases fit TRBD1. The CDR3 has 13 amino acids. Per germline, CDR1 SGHAT and CDR2 FQDESV (reference sequence). V lost 6 bases, J lost 6 bases, and 3 bases stayed unmatched. For the CDR3, the DNA is TGTGCCAGCAGGGGACAGGGGGCGGGCGAGCAGTACTTC. Protein product: CASRGQGAGEQYF.

The rearrangement uses TRBV28 and TRBJ1-5, with 7 bases identical to TRBD1. Germline CDR1 reads MDHEN; CDR2 reads SYDVKM. The CDR3 is made up of 17 amino acids. Trimming removed 5 bases from V and 0 bases from J; junction bases left unmatched: 10. The CDR3 is CASSPTTGLHSNQPQHF. The DNA for the CDR3 is TGTGCCAGCAGTCCAACGACAGGGCTCCATAGCAATCAGCCCCAGCATTTT. Filled out from reference TRBV28 and TRBJ1-5, the complete variable domain reads DVKVTQSSRYLVKRTGEKVFLECVQDMDHENMFWYRQDPGLGLRLIYFSYDVKMKEKGDIPEGYSVSREKKERFSLILESASTNQTSMYLCASSPTTGLHSNQPQHFGDGTRLSIL.

The chain links TRBV2 to TRBJ2-7; a weak D match, TRBD2 (7 bases). Trimming took off 0 bases at V and 0 bases at J, with 24 bases between the two ends. This CDR3 has 20 amino acids. Germline V gene data show CDR1 as SNHLY and CDR2 as FYNNEI. In DNA form, the CDR3 reads TGTGCCAGCAGTGAAGCGCTTCGGGGCTTCTGGGGGGGCCTCTCCTACGAGCAGTACTTC. Translating it yields CASSEALRGFWGGLSYEQYF.

A single count supports this clone. The chain links TRBV5-1 to TRBJ2-1, with 7 bases matching TRBD2. This CDR3 comprises 14 residues. Germline V gives CDR1 SGHRS, CDR2 YFSETQ. J lost 7 bases, V lost 5 bases, and 9 bases had no gene match. The CDR3 DNA is TGCGCCAGCAGTGGTGGGAGGGAAAGGAATGAGCAGTTCTTC. It is translated as CASSGGRERNEQFF.

The chain is built from TRBV6-4 and TRBJ2-1; TRBD2 aligns across 7 bases. The CDR3 consists of 15 residues. Germline V gene data show CDR1 as MRHNA and CDR2 as SNTAGT. The junction had 7 bases not matched to a gene; V was cut back by 6 bases and J by 2 bases. CDR3 nucleotide sequence: TGTGCCAGCAGACTAGCTAGCGGACCCTACAATGAGCAGTTCTTC. Amino acid sequence: CASRLASGPYNEQFF.

The chain carries TRBV15 and TRBJ1-2; D is unclear. V lost 0 bases and J lost 2, with 7 bases in between. This CDR3 region has 14 residues. CDR1 is LNHNV and CDR2 is YYDKDF in the germline V gene (reference sequence). CDR3 residues: CATSRDRGNYGYTF. CDR3 coding DNA: TGTGCCACCAGCAGAGATCGAGGGAACTATGGCTACACCTTC. Filled out from reference TRBV15 and TRBJ1-2, the complete variable domain reads DAMVIQNPRYQVTQFGKPVTLSCSQTLNHNVMYWYQQKSSQAPKLLFHYYDKDFNNEADTPDNFQSRRPNTSFCFLDIRSPGLGDTAMYLCATSRDRGNYGYTFGSGTRLTVV.

This clone was detected once. V is TRBV5-1 and J is TRBJ1-3; unclear D gene. Looked up from germline, CDR1 is SGHRS and CDR2 is YFSETQ. This CDR3 contains 16 residues. With 0 bases removed from V and 5 bases from J, the gap between germline ends came to 15 bases. The chain's CDR3 is CASSLGNNPKRNTIYF. CDR3 bases: TGCGCCAGCAGCTTGGGAAACAACCCCAAGAGAAACACCATATATTTT.

This sequence joins TRBV2 and TRBJ2-3; D is possibly TRBD2 (6 bases). CDR3 length equals 16 residues. V gave up 7 bases and J gave up 2 bases, with 19 bases separating them. The germline V gene encodes CDR1 SNHLY and CDR2 FYNNEI. CDR3 sequence: CASTRRGWEDTDTQYF. The CDR3, as DNA: TGTGCCAGCACGCGCCGGGGGTGGGAGGACACAGATACGCAGTATTTT.

V is TRBV5-1 and J is TRBJ2-3; tentatively, D is TRBD2 (5 bases). This CDR3 comprises 14 residues. Deletions cut 3 bases from V and 2 bases from J, with 10 bases between. CDR1 SGHRS and CDR2 YFSETQ come from the germline V gene. The CDR3 sequence is CASSSGYDTDTQYF. DNA for the CDR3: TGCGCCAGCAGCTCGGGATATGACACAGATACGCAGTATTTT. The full variable domain, rest sourced from reference TRBV5-1 and TRBJ2-3, is KAGVTQTPRYLIKTRGQQVTLSCSPISGHRSVSWYQQTPGQGLQFLFEYFSETQRNKGNFPGRFSGRQFSNSRSEMNVSTLELGDSALYLCASSSGYDTDTQYFGPGTRLTVL.

This clone is a singleton in its sample. V and J are TRBV7-9 and TRBJ2-5; D is uncertain. The germline V gene has CDR1 SEHNR and CDR2 FQNEAQ (reference sequence). The V gene lost 0 bases and the J gene lost 2 bases, with 4 bases spanning the gap. The CDR3 totals 13 residues. DNA for the CDR3: TGTGCCAGCAGCTTAGCAGAGCAAGAGACCCAGTACTTC. As protein: CASSLAEQETQYF.

The V gene is TRBV7-6, the J gene TRBJ2-2; a weak D match, TRBD2 (6 bases). Germline V CDR1 and CDR2: SGHVS, FNYEAQ. CDR3 length equals 15 residues. Trimming took off 3 bases at V and 3 bases at J, with 11 bases between the two ends. The CDR3 sequence: CASSFPSEYTGELFF. The CDR3 region has the DNA TGTGCCAGCAGCTTTCCTAGCGAATACACCGGGGAGCTGTTTTTT.

The chain links TRBV4-2 to TRBJ2-1, with 7 bases identical to TRBD2. In germline, CDR1 is LGHNA, CDR2 YNFKEQ. Trimming cost V 5 bases and J 0 bases; bases outside gene matches: 4. The CDR3 covers 15 residues. CDR3 amino acids: CASSAGESSYNEQFF. DNA for the CDR3: TGTGCCAGCAGCGCGGGAGAAAGCTCCTACAATGAGCAGTTCTTC.

V and J are TRBV12-2 and TRBJ2-3; the table's D call TRBD1 went unverified against the DNA. TRBV12-2 constitutes a pseudogene. The CDR3 has 15 amino acids. The CDR3 DNA sequence: TGTGCAAGTCGCTTGGGACATATCTTCACAGATACGCAGTATTTT. Translation gives CASRLGHIFTDTQYF.

The gene calls are TRBV7-8 and TRBJ2-1; 9 bases match TRBD2. The CDR3 totals 16 residues. Per the germline V gene, CDR1 is SGHVS and CDR2 is FQNEAQ. V was pared by 5 bases and J by 1 base, with 6 bases of the junction left unmatched. The CDR3 reads CASSALAGWSYNEQFF. CDR3 DNA sequence: TGTGCCAGCAGCGCCCTAGCGGGATGGTCCTACAATGAGCAGTTCTTC.

This clone was seen once. The chain combines TRBV12-5 with TRBJ2-6; D gene uncertain. The length of the CDR3 is 15 residues. The V gene's germline CDR1 is LGHNT and CDR2 FRNRAP. Between the trimmed V and J ends, which lost 3 bases and 1 base, there was a span of 7 bases. The CDR3 loop reads CASGFYQSGANVLTF. CDR3 in DNA: TGTGCTAGTGGTTTTTACCAGTCTGGGGCCAACGTCCTGACTTTC.

The genes are TRBV12-2 and TRBJ2-1; the table's TRBD2 call for D was not verified on the DNA. TRBV12-2 represents a pseudogene. The CDR3 length is 16 residues. The CDR3 nucleotides read TGTGCAAGTCGCTTAGGGGGACTTCGAACCTACAATGAGCAGTTCTTC. It encodes CASRLGGLRTYNEQFF.

The J gene is TRBJ2-7, the V gene TRBV4-1; TRBD1 is a possible D gene (5 bases). V dropped 3 bases and J dropped 6 bases, with 15 bases sitting between them. This CDR3 region has 14 residues. The germline gives CDR1 MGHRA, CDR2 YSYEKL. The CDR3 reads CASSHSQGLIEQYF. CDR3 DNA: TGCGCCAGCAGCCACAGCCAGGGTCTGATCGAGCAGTACTTC.

The chain recombines TRBV27 with TRBJ2-4, with 10 bases fitting TRBD1. Unmatched junction bases numbered 6, after V lost 5 bases and J lost 8 bases. Germline assignment: CDR1 MNHEY and CDR2 SMNVEV (reference sequence). The CDR3 spans 14 residues. CDR3 residues: CASSVGQGWDIQYF. Here the CDR3 DNA reads TGTGCCAGCAGTGTGGGACAGGGGTGGGACATTCAGTACTTC.

DNA for the CDR3: TGCAGCGTTGAAGAGCCAGGGCGGTATGGCTACACCTTC. Its translation: CSVEEPGRYGYTF. The V gene is TRBV29-1, the J gene TRBJ1-2; D might be TRBD1 (5 bases). This CDR3 has 13 amino acids. Germline CDR1 and CDR2: SQVTM and ANQGSEA. The V and J ends lost 0 bases and 5 bases respectively, with 10 bases between them.

The V call is TRBV5-6, the J call TRBJ2-5; unclear D gene. CDR3 length: 13 residues. Germline V CDR1 and CDR2: SGHDT, YYEEEE. Trimming took off 2 bases at V and 5 bases at J, with 10 bases between the two ends. The CDR3 loop is CASSFGYGETQYF. CDR3 bases: TGTGCCAGCAGCTTCGGATACGGGGAGACCCAGTACTTC.

The rearrangement uses TRBV9 and TRBJ1-5; D is possibly TRBD1 (5 bases). Germline CDR1 SGDLS, CDR2 YYNGEE. V gave up 3 bases and J gave up 0 bases, with 13 bases separating them. The CDR3 totals 16 residues. CDR3 protein: CASSGGTGNSNQPQHF. CDR3 nucleotides: TGTGCCAGCAGCGGCGGGACGGGAAATAGCAATCAGCCCCAGCATTTT.

The chain uses TRBV6-5 and TRBJ2-5, with 7 bases fitting TRBD1. CDR1 and CDR2 (germline): MNHEY, SVGAGI. Losses at the gene ends were 6 bases for V and 2 bases for J; bases not matched to a gene: 9. The length of the CDR3 is 15 residues. The CDR3 sequence is CASRKTGPKQETQYF. For the CDR3, the DNA is TGTGCCAGCAGGAAGACAGGGCCAAAACAAGAGACCCAGTACTTC.

The chain employs TRBV19 and TRBJ2-3, with TRBD2 identical over 9 bases. V was clipped by 4 bases and J by 7 bases; unmatched bases: 15. Germline V gene lookup returns CDR1 LNHDA and CDR2 SQIVND (reference sequence). The CDR3 covers 17 residues. The chain's CDR3 is CASSTSPGLALSNTQYF. The CDR3 DNA sequence: TGTGCCAGTAGTACTTCGCCGGGACTAGCTTTGTCAAATACGCAGTATTTT.

This chain joins TRBV27 and TRBJ2-5; possible D gene TRBD1, 6 bases. The CDR3 contains 11 residues. The V gene lost 8 bases and the J gene lost 5 bases, with 9 bases spanning the gap. From germline, CDR1 is MNHEY and CDR2 SMNVEV (reference sequence). CDR3 in amino acids: CASGGGETQYF. The CDR3 nucleotides read TGTGCCAGCGGGGGCGGGGAGACCCAGTACTTC.

The J gene is TRBJ2-1, the V gene TRBV5-6; weak D call: TRBD1 (5 bases). Germline loops: CDR1 SGHDT, CDR2 YYEEEE. Between the trimmed V and J ends, which lost 5 bases and 8 bases, there was a span of 14 bases. This CDR3 spans 13 amino acids. CDR3: CASRAYSGYEQFF. DNA of the CDR3: TGTGCCAGCAGAGCCTATTCAGGGTATGAGCAGTTCTTC.

The CDR3 coding sequence is TGTGCCTGGAGTGTACACGGCGGGACCCCAGATACGCAGTATTTT. Protein sequence: CAWSVHGGTPDTQYF. The rearrangement joins TRBV30 to TRBJ2-3, with a weak D call TRBD2 (6 bases). Germline V gene sequence: CDR1 GTSNPN, CDR2 SVGIG (reference sequence). This CDR3 has 15 residues. Trimming took off 0 bases at V and 4 bases at J, with 14 bases between the two ends.

The table lists this clone with a count of one. The chain combines TRBV19 with TRBJ2-2; tentative D call: TRBD1 (6 bases). The V gene's germline CDR1 is LNHDA and CDR2 SQIVND (reference sequence). This CDR3 contains 15 residues. The V and J ends lost 9 bases and 2 bases respectively, with 16 bases between them. The CDR3 reads CASARTDVNTGELFF. The CDR3, as DNA: TGTGCCAGCGCACGGACAGACGTCAACACCGGGGAGCTGTTTTTT.

The chain joins TRBV7-9 to TRBJ2-4; D possibly corresponds to TRBD1 (5 bases). The germline V and J ends were trimmed by 5 bases and 0 bases, with 11 bases remaining between them. This CDR3 has 15 amino acids. Looked up from germline, CDR1 is SEHNR and CDR2 is FQNEAQ (reference sequence). CDR3 sequence: CASSTGALAKNIQYF. The CDR3 DNA sequence: TGTGCCAGCAGCACAGGAGCTCTAGCCAAAAACATTCAGTACTTC.

The rearrangement uses TRBV29-1 and TRBJ2-1, with D possibly TRBD2 on 5 matching bases. V was cut by 5 bases and J by 5 bases, with 13 bases left in between. CDR3 length: 13 amino acids. CDR1 is SQVTM, CDR2 ANQGSEA, per germline. The chain's CDR3 is CSVPLFGDNEQFF. As DNA, the CDR3 is TGCAGCGTTCCCCTGTTCGGGGACAATGAGCAGTTCTTC.

The chain links TRBV13 to TRBJ1-4; 8 bases match TRBD1. The CDR3 extends over 14 amino acids. V was pared by 8 bases and J by 4 bases, with 6 bases of the junction left unmatched. CDR1 is PRHDT and CDR2 is FYEKMQ in the germline V gene (reference sequence). Here the CDR3 reads CASGRTGINEKLFF. DNA for the CDR3: TGTGCCAGCGGGAGGACAGGGATTAATGAAAAACTGTTTTTT.

This rearrangement joins TRBV15 to TRBJ1-4; D remains ambiguous. Germline V lookup: CDR1 LNHNV, CDR2 YYDKDF (reference sequence). V was clipped by 5 bases and J by 10 bases, with 20 bases between them. The CDR3 is made up of 15 amino acids. CDR3 sequence reads: CATSGRLEWDGKLFF. CDR3 nucleotide sequence: TGTGCCACCAGCGGGAGGTTGGAGTGGGATGGAAAACTGTTTTTT.

J is TRBJ1-5 and V is TRBV28, with D perhaps matching TRBD1 (6 bases). Germline V gene lookup returns CDR1 MDHEN and CDR2 SYDVKM. Between the trimmed V and J ends, which lost 3 bases and 5 bases, there was a span of 17 bases. The CDR3 length is 16 residues. As DNA, the CDR3 is TGTGCCAGCAGTTTCTACAGGGATATGGCAGATCAGCCCCAGCATTTT. Translating gives CASSFYRDMADQPQHF.